This TCR beta chain came from a study of metastatic and nonmetastatic thyroid tumors. Study at large: Comparative analysis of repertoires was undertaken across blood and tumor or nodule tissue obtained from malignant and benign thyroid patients. Study conclusions and caveats: Reported TCR beta diversity, measured in blood and tumor, was significantly higher for malignant thyroid tumors than for benign nodules.

Unmatched junction bases numbered 6, after V lost 8 bases and J lost 3 bases. CDR3 size: 15 residues. Germline values: CDR1 LGHDT, CDR2 YNNKEL (reference sequence). With MiXCR, TCRdb called clones anew from the PCR reads. This repertoire shows 45,000 to 50,000 clones, 20% to 25% found once; its top ten account for around 3.2%. This clone was counted ten times or more. Its specificity is unknown. Thyroid surgery was performed in patients who had received no treatment beforehand. The rearrangement links TRBV3-1 to TRBJ2-3; 12 bases map to TRBD1. Sequencing was done on a sample of blood. This TCR came from a male donor with papillary thyroid cancer or a benign thyroid nodule (not recorded which). Some clones in this sample may be carry-over from other donors' samples. The CDR3 bases are TGTGCCAGCCGACCGGGACAGGGGGCAACAGATACGCAGTATTTT. Residues: CASRPGQGATDTQYF.